This paragraph reports one TCR beta chain. A much more abundant neighbour one base away suggests this may be a read error. Germline CDR1 and CDR2: MNHNS and SASEGT. This CDR3 has 15 residues. The data stem from a study of shared clonotypes between healthy human individuals. The protocol was immunoSEQ multiplex PCR, while the TCRdb copy is restricted to in-frame clones and leaves out a portion. The profile covers 1 million to 1.2 million clones, with 70% to 85% appearing a single time and roughly 0.9% taken by the ten largest. Sequenced material: memory CD4+ T cells from PBMCs. This sample's subset: CD45RA-negative fraction. This sequence joins TRBV6-1 and TRBJ1-1, with D possibly being TRBD1 (5 bases). This TCR derives from a man aged 18 to 29 in good health. Some clones in this sample may be carry-over from other donors' samples. The CDR3 loop reads CASRGPGAMNTEASF. CDR3 nucleotide sequence: TGTGCCAGCAGGGGCCCCGGGGCAATGAACACTGAAGCTTCCTTT.